This TCR beta chain derives from a study of CD8+CD57+ T cells in acquired aplastic anemia. Per the germline V gene, CDR1 is LNHDA and CDR2 is SQIVND (reference sequence). The CDR3 totals 13 residues. The V end was cut by 4 bases, the J end by 2 bases, with 9 bases between. Previously, flow cytometry had revealed CD8+CD57+ cell expansion in the patients chosen for sequencing. The use of genomic DNA as template underpinned the TCR beta VDJ and CDR3 profiling. TCRdb passed the reads through MiXCR, listing each CDR3 protein once. The sample shows around 200,000 distinct CDR3 sequences, 50% to 65% of them seen only once.

The sequenced sample was sorted CD4+, CD8+, or CD8+CD57+ T cells (not recorded which) from PBMCs. The receptor was isolated from a human donor with aplastic anemia. V gene TRBV19 combines with J gene TRBJ2-7; tentatively, D is TRBD2 (5 bases). The CDR3 coding sequence is TGTGCCAGTAGTAGTCTAGCTCCCTACGAGCAGTACTTC. This encodes CASSSLAPYEQYF. Using reference TRBV19 and TRBJ2-7 for the parts outside the CDR3, the full variable domain is DGGITQSPKYLFRKEGQNVTLSCEQNLNHDAMYWYRQDPGQGLRLIYYSQIVNDFQKGDIAEGYSVSREKKESFPLTVTSAQKNPTAFYLCASSSLAPYEQYFGPGTRLTVT.